This entry lists 29 T cell receptor beta chains sequenced from one sample in a study of T cell changes during pregnancy in multiple sclerosis. TCRdb keeps only in-frame clones here, not all; method: immunoSEQ multiplex PCR. In the table there are some 34,000 clones, about 91% of which are singletons. This specimen consisted of CD4+ T cells from peripheral blood mononuclear cells, obtained in the third trimester of pregnancy. Receptors were obtained from a female donor in good health, enrolled as a control in a pregnancy study.

This chain uses TRBV12-5 with TRBJ1-3, with D perhaps matching TRBD1 (5 bases). CDR3 length: 14 amino acids. Deletions cut 7 bases from V and 0 bases from J, with 10 bases between. Looked up from germline, CDR1 is LGHNT and CDR2 is FRNRAP. The CDR3 coding sequence is TGTGCTAGTGACACGGGGGGCTCTGGAAACACCATATATTTT. This encodes CASDTGGSGNTIYF.

The V gene is TRBV4-2, the J gene TRBJ1-4; 7 nucleotides line up with TRBD1. The trim removed 1 base at V and 7 bases at J, leaving 12 bases unmatched. The CDR3 runs to 17 residues. Germline V gene sequence: CDR1 LGHNA, CDR2 YNFKEQ. The CDR3 loop reads CASSQGLLTGSGEKLFF. CDR3 nucleotides: TGTGCCAGCAGCCAAGGCCTTCTGACAGGGAGTGGTGAAAAACTGTTTTTT.

The rearrangement uses TRBV28 and TRBJ1-2; 7 bases line up with TRBD1. This CDR3 is built from 16 residues. Germline V gene lookup returns CDR1 MDHEN and CDR2 SYDVKM. With 5 bases clipped from V and 4 bases from J, the junction kept 13 bases outside the gene matches. The CDR3 bases are TGTGCCAGCAGTCCGGGGGGGGTACAGGGGACCTATGGCTACACCTTC. Translating it yields CASSPGGVQGTYGYTF.

The chain combines TRBV6-6 with TRBJ1-1; D is undetermined. V was trimmed by 5 bases and J by 5 bases, leaving 6 bases between them. CDR1 MNHNY and CDR2 SVGAGI come from the germline V gene (reference sequence). This CDR3 has 11 residues. The CDR3 spells CASSAKTEAFF. CDR3 nucleotides: TGTGCCAGCAGTGCTAAGACTGAAGCTTTCTTT.

This clone has only one observation. J is TRBJ1-3 and V is TRBV6-5, with TRBD1 matching over 8 bases. V lost 7 bases, J lost 0 bases, and 5 bases stayed unmatched. The CDR3 sequence is 15 residues long. CDR1 is MNHEY and CDR2 is SVGAGI in the germline V gene. The CDR3 loop reads CASTLTGDSGNTIYF. The CDR3, as DNA: TGTGCCAGCACCTTGACAGGGGACTCTGGAAACACCATATATTTT.

The chain has TRBV19 and TRBJ2-2; 9 bases agree with TRBD2. J was trimmed by 4 bases and V by 2 bases; bases with no gene match: 8. The length of the CDR3 is 17 residues. Looked up from germline, CDR1 is LNHDA and CDR2 is SQIVND (reference sequence). The CDR3, as DNA: TGTGCCAGTAGTATAAGGCGGGGGGGCAAGGGCACCGGGGAGCTGTTTTTT. Translated, it gives CASSIRRGGKGTGELFF.

V is TRBV30 and J is TRBJ2-1; TRBD2 agrees at 13 bases. Trimming at V came to 8 bases and at J to 13 bases, leaving 17 bases not matched to a gene. The CDR3 contains 15 residues. Germline loops: CDR1 GTSNPN, CDR2 SVGIG (reference sequence). The CDR3 here is CARSPGLAGPAVQFF. DNA for the CDR3: TGTGCCCGGTCCCCGGGACTAGCGGGGCCGGCCGTACAGTTCTTC. Variable domain in full (rest from reference TRBV30 and TRBJ2-1): SQTIHQWPATLVQPVGSPLSLECTVEGTSNPNLYWYRQAAGRGLQLLFYSVGIGQISSEVPQNLSASRPQDRQFILSSKKLLLSDSGFYLCARSPGLAGPAVQFFGPGTRLTVL.

This chain uses TRBV7-9 with TRBJ2-2, with D perhaps matching TRBD2 (5 bases). Trimming pared 7 bases from V and 2 bases from J, leaving 11 bases between. The germline CDR1 and CDR2 sequences are SEHNR and FQNEAQ (reference sequence). The CDR3 is 14 residues long. The chain's CDR3 is CASTGVSNTGELFF. The CDR3 DNA sequence: TGTGCCAGCACCGGGGTGTCAAACACCGGGGAGCTGTTTTTT.

The chain combines TRBV9 with TRBJ2-6; D perhaps matches TRBD2 (6 bases). V shed 1 base and J shed 0 bases, with 11 bases lying between them. The CDR3 is made up of 17 amino acids. Germline CDR1 and CDR2: SGDLS and YYNGEE. The CDR3 coding sequence is TGTGCCAGCAGCGTACGGGGGAAAGGCTCTGGGGCCAACGTCCTGACTTTC. Its translation: CASSVRGKGSGANVLTF.

The CDR3 region is CASSPDRVHSGANVLTF. CDR3 nucleotide sequence: TGTGCCAGCAGCCCAGACAGGGTCCACTCTGGGGCCAACGTCCTGACTTTC. V and J are TRBV2 and TRBJ2-6; TRBD1 aligns across 7 bases. CDR1 is SNHLY and CDR2 is FYNNEI in the germline V gene. J was trimmed by 0 bases and V by 6 bases; bases with no gene match: 8. This CDR3 comprises 17 residues.

V is TRBV27 and J is TRBJ1-1; 7 nucleotides align to TRBD1. The germline gives CDR1 MNHEY, CDR2 SMNVEV (reference sequence). Germline trimming cut 3 bases from V and 7 bases from J; bases unmatched to any gene: 11. The length of the CDR3 is 15 residues. CDR3 nucleotides: TGTGCCAGCAGTTTCGGGGACAGAGGCTCCATTGAAGCTTTCTTT. It specifies CASSFGDRGSIEAFF.

The chain employs TRBV6-1 and TRBJ1-2, with a tentative D call TRBD1 (5 bases). V lost 3 bases to trimming and J lost 8 bases, with 19 bases between them. The CDR3 extends over 15 amino acids. Germline CDR1 reads MNHNS; CDR2 reads SASEGT. CDR3 region: CASSDALRPGGGYTF. Here the CDR3 DNA reads TGTGCCAGCAGTGATGCGCTTAGGCCGGGGGGAGGCTACACCTTC.

The chain couples TRBV7-3 to TRBJ2-1; TRBD1 matches at 8 bases. V gave up 4 bases and J gave up 1 base; unmatched junction bases: 3. Germline V gives CDR1 SGHTA, CDR2 FQGTGA. There are 15 residues in the CDR3. DNA for the CDR3: TGTGCCAGCAGCTCGGGGACAGGTTCCTACAATGAGCAGTTCTTC. Its translation is CASSSGTGSYNEQFF. Supplemented by reference TRBV7-3 and TRBJ2-1, the full variable domain reads GAGVSQTPSNKVTEKGKYVELRCDPISGHTALYWYRQSLGQGPEFLIYFQGTGAADDSGLPNDRFFAVRPEGSVSTLKIQRTERGDSAVYLCASSSGTGSYNEQFFGPGTRLTVL.

V is TRBV10-3 and J is TRBJ2-1; 7 bases fit TRBD2. Losses at the gene ends were 0 bases for V and 7 bases for J; bases not matched to a gene: 6. This CDR3 comprises 15 residues. Germline V lookup: CDR1 ENHRY, CDR2 SYGVKD. The DNA of the CDR3 is TGTGCCATCAGTGAGTCCCCTCGCGGGGGTAATGAGCAGTTCTTC. Translated, it gives CAISESPRGGNEQFF.

The chain recombines TRBV7-2 with TRBJ1-1; D is unclear. The V end was cut by 7 bases, the J end by 1 base, with 4 bases between. Germline lookup yields CDR1 SGHTA and CDR2 FQGNSA. The CDR3 runs to 11 residues. CDR3 nucleotides: TGTGCCAGCACCAAGAACACTGAAGCTTTCTTT. This encodes CASTKNTEAFF.

This chain connects TRBV5-1 to TRBJ1-4; 9 positions agree with TRBD1. V gave up 2 bases and J gave up 5 bases; unmatched junction bases: 4. CDR1 and CDR2 (germline): SGHRS, YFSETQ. The CDR3 runs to 15 residues. The CDR3 protein is CASSFRGTGNEKLFF. The CDR3 region has the DNA TGCGCCAGCAGCTTCAGGGGGACAGGGAATGAAAAACTGTTTTTT.

The V gene is TRBV18, the J gene TRBJ2-5, with 11 bases that match TRBD2. Germline CDR1 KGHSH, CDR2 LQKENI. CDR3 size: 16 residues. J lost 1 base, V lost 2 bases, and 3 bases had no gene match. The CDR3 is CASSPVLAGGQETQYF. CDR3 bases: TGTGCCAGCTCACCAGTCCTAGCGGGGGGCCAAGAGACCCAGTACTTC.

This chain connects TRBV18 to TRBJ1-6; 9 bases are a match to TRBD1. Trimming cost V 1 base and J 7 bases; bases outside gene matches: 2. CDR1 and CDR2 (germline): KGHSH, LQKENI. The length of the CDR3 is 15 residues. CDR3 sequence (DNA): TGTGCCAGCTCACCACTGACAGGGGGGAATTCACCCCTCCACTTT. Protein: CASSPLTGGNSPLHF.

V usage is TRBV6-5 and J usage is TRBJ1-1; D gene unclear. Germline V gene sequence: CDR1 MNHEY, CDR2 SVGAGI. CDR3 length: 15 residues. The V end lost 4 bases, the J end lost 5 bases, and 17 bases lay between the germline ends. CDR3: CASSSGRLPGTEAFF. As DNA, the CDR3 is TGTGCCAGCAGTTCCGGACGCCTACCGGGGACTGAAGCTTTCTTT.

The V gene is TRBV9, the J gene TRBJ1-6; D gene ambiguous. V was clipped by 4 bases and J by 6 bases, with 14 bases between them. This CDR3 region has 15 residues. Germline assignment: CDR1 SGDLS and CDR2 YYNGEE. CDR3 residues: CASSKDIGVNSPLHF. The CDR3 DNA is TGTGCCAGCAGCAAAGATATCGGGGTTAATTCACCCCTCCACTTT. Full variable domain (remainder filled in from reference TRBV9 and TRBJ1-6): DSGVTQTPKHLITATGQRVTLRCSPRSGDLSVYWYQQSLDQGLQFLIQYYNGEERAKGNILERFSAQQFPDLHSELNLSSLELGDSALYFCASSKDIGVNSPLHFGNGTRLTVT.

V is TRBV2 and J is TRBJ1-2, with 8 bases matching TRBD1. Trimming took 7 bases from V and 7 from J; bases not matched to a gene: 8. CDR1 is SNHLY and CDR2 is FYNNEI in the germline V gene. This CDR3 spans 13 amino acids. CDR3 bases: TGTGCCAGCAACACCAGGGGGCCCTCTGGCTACACCTTC. Translation: CASNTRGPSGYTF.

CDR3 nucleotide sequence: TGTGCCAGCCTCCCTAGGTCAGGGGCGGCTGAAGCTTTCTTT. Translation: CASLPRSGAAEAFF. The genes are TRBV5-4 and TRBJ1-1; TRBD1 might be the D (6 bases). V lost 7 bases, J lost 6 bases, and 19 bases lay in between. Germline V gene data show CDR1 as SGHNT and CDR2 as YYREEE (reference sequence). The CDR3 is made up of 14 amino acids.

V gene TRBV18 combines with J gene TRBJ1-5, with D hard to call. The CDR3 totals 13 residues. The V end was cut by 5 bases, the J end by 7 bases, with 12 bases between. Germline V gene data show CDR1 as KGHSH and CDR2 as LQKENI. The CDR3 loop reads CASSISSGQPQHF. CDR3 in DNA: TGTGCCAGCTCAATTTCGAGCGGGCAGCCCCAGCATTTT.

The V and J genes are TRBV19 and TRBJ1-6, with D unclear. Germline loops: CDR1 LNHDA, CDR2 SQIVND (reference sequence). The V gene lost 3 bases and the J gene lost 9 bases, with 9 bases spanning the gap. CDR3 size: 13 residues. CDR3 DNA: TGTGCCAGTAGTATTCGGGAGGGTTCACCCCTCCACTTT. Amino acid sequence: CASSIREGSPLHF.

V gene TRBV7-2 combines with J gene TRBJ1-2; 8 positions agree with TRBD1. The CDR3 has 17 residues. V was clipped by 1 base and J by 2 bases; unmatched bases: 9. Germline assignment: CDR1 SGHTA and CDR2 FQGNSA. The CDR3 nucleotides read TGTGCCAGCAGCTTAGTGACAGGGGTTCTCGTCAACTATGGCTACACCTTC. Its protein is CASSLVTGVLVNYGYTF.

The CDR3 reads CASSSLAGGGTDTQYF. Written as DNA, the CDR3 is TGCGCCAGCAGCTCGCTAGCGGGGGGGGGCACAGATACGCAGTATTTT. The chain couples TRBV5-1 to TRBJ2-3, with 12 bases that match TRBD2. The CDR3 has 16 amino acids. The germline V gene encodes CDR1 SGHRS and CDR2 YFSETQ. The V and J ends lost 3 bases and 1 base, in that order; junction bases with no gene match: 3.

The chain is built from TRBV2 and TRBJ1-2, with TRBD1 matching over 8 bases. The CDR3 consists of 16 residues. Germline V gene data show CDR1 as SNHLY and CDR2 as FYNNEI. Trimming at V came to 5 bases and at J to 4 bases, leaving 12 bases not matched to a gene. CDR3 nucleotides: TGTGCCAGCAGTCTACCCGGGACAGGCGTTCTCTATGGCTACACCTTC. Translating gives CASSLPGTGVLYGYTF.

The CDR3 reads CASSFPGTGAGGYTF. The CDR3 nucleotides read TGTGCCAGCAGCTTTCCCGGGACAGGGGCAGGAGGCTACACCTTC. The chain links TRBV7-9 to TRBJ1-2, with 10 bases matching TRBD1. This CDR3 has 15 amino acids. Germline V CDR1 and CDR2: SEHNR, FQNEAQ (reference sequence). The ends lost 3 bases at V and 8 bases at J; junction bases unmatched: 9.

This clone was detected a few times. The V gene is TRBV4-1, the J gene TRBJ1-2; the match to TRBD1 covers 11 bases. Looked up from germline, CDR1 is MGHRA and CDR2 is YSYEKL. The CDR3 runs 20 residues. Losses at the gene ends were 2 bases for V and 3 bases for J; bases not matched to a gene: 17. The CDR3 sequence: CASSQKRDPDRGPSDYGYTF. The CDR3 DNA reads TGCGCCAGCAGCCAAAAGAGGGACCCGGACAGGGGGCCCTCCGACTATGGCTACACCTTC.